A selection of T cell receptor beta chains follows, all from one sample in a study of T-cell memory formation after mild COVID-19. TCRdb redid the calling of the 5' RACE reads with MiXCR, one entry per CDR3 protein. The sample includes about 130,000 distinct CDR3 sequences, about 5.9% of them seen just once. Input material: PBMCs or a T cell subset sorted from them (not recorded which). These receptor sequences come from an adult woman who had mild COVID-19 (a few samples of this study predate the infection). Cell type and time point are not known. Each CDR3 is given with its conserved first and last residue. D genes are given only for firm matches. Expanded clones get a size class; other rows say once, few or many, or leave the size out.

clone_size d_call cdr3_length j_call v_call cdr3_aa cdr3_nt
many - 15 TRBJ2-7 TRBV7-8 CASSSPGQPFYEQYF TGTGCCAGCAGCTCCCCAGGACAGCCCTTCTACGAGCAGTACTTC
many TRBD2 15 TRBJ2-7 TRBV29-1 CSVETLAGGAYEQYF TGCAGCGTTGAAACCCTAGCGGGAGGGGCCTACGAGCAGTACTTC
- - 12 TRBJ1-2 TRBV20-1 CSARPEGYGYTF TGCAGTGCTAGGCCGGAGGGCTATGGCTACACCTTC
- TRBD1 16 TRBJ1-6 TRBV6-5 CASSFLRTGGNSPLHF TGTGCCAGCAGTTTCCTAAGGACAGGGGGCAACTCACCCCTCCACTTT
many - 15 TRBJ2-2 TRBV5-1 CASSLDAGRTGELFF TGCGCCAGCAGCTTGGATGCAGGGAGAACCGGGGAGCTGTTTTTT
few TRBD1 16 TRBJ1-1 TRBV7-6 CASSVTGGEVNTEAFF TGTGCCAGCAGCGTGACAGGGGGCGAAGTCAACACTGAAGCTTTCTTT
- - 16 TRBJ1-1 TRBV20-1 CSARDVRRVMNTEAFF TGCAGTGCTAGAGACGTCCGCAGGGTCATGAACACTGAAGCTTTCTTT
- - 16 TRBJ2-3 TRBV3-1 CASSQEAAASTDTQYF TGTGCCAGCAGCCAAGAAGCAGCGGCTAGCACAGATACGCAGTATTTT
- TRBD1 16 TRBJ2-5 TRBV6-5 CASSYSAGTGAPTQYF TGTGCCAGCAGTTACTCCGCCGGGACAGGGGCCCCGACTCAGTACTTC
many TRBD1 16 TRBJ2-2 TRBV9 CASSVPGGGRTGELFF TGTGCCAGCAGCGTCCCAGGGGGCGGTCGAACCGGGGAGCTGTTTTTT
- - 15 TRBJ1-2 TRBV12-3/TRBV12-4 CASTPAGQPVYGYTF TGTGCCAGCACTCCGGCAGGACAGCCTGTCTATGGCTACACCTTC
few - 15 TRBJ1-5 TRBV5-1 CASSLEGTSNQPQHF TGCGCCAGCAGCCTGGAAGGGACAAGCAATCAGCCCCAGCATTTT
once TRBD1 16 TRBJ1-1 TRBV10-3 CAISGDRGLGNTEAFF TGTGCCATCAGTGGGGACAGGGGGCTTGGGAACACTGAAGCTTTCTTT
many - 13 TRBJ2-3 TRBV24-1 CATSDPLADTQYF TGTGCCACCAGCGACCCCTTAGCAGATACGCAGTATTTT
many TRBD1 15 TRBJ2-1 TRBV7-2 CASSSKTRTGDEQFF TGTGCCAGCAGCTCAAAGACCCGGACAGGGGATGAGCAGTTCTTC
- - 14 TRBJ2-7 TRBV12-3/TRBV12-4 CASRLDIPRGEQYF TGTGCCAGCAGACTCGATATTCCGAGAGGCGAGCAGTACTTC
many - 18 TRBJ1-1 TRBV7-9 CASSLGPIPGSLNTEAFF TGTGCCAGCAGCTTAGGGCCGATCCCCGGGAGCTTGAACACTGAAGCTTTCTTT
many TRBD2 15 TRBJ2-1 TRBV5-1 CASSLGGRAENEQFF TGCGCCAGCAGCTTGGGAGGGAGGGCCGAGAATGAGCAGTTCTTC
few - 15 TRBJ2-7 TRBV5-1 CASSYGQGFGGWQYF TGCGCCAGCAGCTATGGGCAGGGATTCGGAGGTTGGCAGTACTTC
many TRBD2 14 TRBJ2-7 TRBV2 CASRGLAGRYEQYF TGTGCCAGCAGGGGACTAGCGGGACGCTACGAGCAGTACTTC
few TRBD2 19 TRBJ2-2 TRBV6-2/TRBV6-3 CASKGQPGLAGVNTGELFF TGTGCCAGCAAGGGACAGCCGGGACTAGCGGGAGTGAACACCGGGGAGCTGTTTTTT
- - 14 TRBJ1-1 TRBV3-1 CASSQGTENTEAFF TGTGCCAGCAGCCAAGGGACAGAGAACACTGAAGCTTTCTTT
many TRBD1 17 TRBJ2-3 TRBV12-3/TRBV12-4 CASSLARSGGFTDTQYF TGTGCCAGCAGTTTAGCGCGGTCAGGGGGCTTCACAGATACGCAGTATTTT
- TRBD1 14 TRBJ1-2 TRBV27 CASSPNTGGYGYTF TGTGCCAGCAGCCCAAATACAGGGGGCTATGGCTACACCTTC
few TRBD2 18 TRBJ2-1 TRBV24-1 CATSDPGLAGGIGNEQFF TGTGCCACCAGTGACCCCGGACTAGCGGGAGGGATCGGGAATGAGCAGTTCTTC
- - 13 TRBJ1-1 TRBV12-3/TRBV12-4 CASSWSDGTEAFF TGTGCCAGCAGTTGGTCGGACGGAACTGAAGCTTTCTTT
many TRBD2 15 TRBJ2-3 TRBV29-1 CSVTELTSGGDTQYF TGCAGCGTGACCGAGCTGACTAGCGGGGGAGATACGCAGTATTTT
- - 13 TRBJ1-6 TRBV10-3 CAISEFGNSPLHF TGTGCCATCAGTGAGTTCGGCAATTCACCCCTCCACTTT
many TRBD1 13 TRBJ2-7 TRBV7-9 CASFRTGGYEQYF TGTGCCAGCTTTCGGACAGGGGGCTACGAGCAGTACTTC
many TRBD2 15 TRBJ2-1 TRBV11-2 CASREVAGVNKVQFF TGTGCCAGCAGGGAGGTAGCGGGAGTAAACAAAGTGCAGTTCTTC
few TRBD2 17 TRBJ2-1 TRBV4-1 CASSRQVAGGSYNEQFF TGCGCCAGCAGCCGACAAGTAGCGGGGGGCTCCTACAATGAGCAGTTCTTC
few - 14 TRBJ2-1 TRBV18 CASSPGTQNNEQFF TGTGCCAGCTCACCAGGGACACAAAACAATGAGCAGTTCTTC
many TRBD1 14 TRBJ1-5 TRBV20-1 CSAREGQGGQPQHF TGCAGTGCTAGAGAGGGACAGGGTGGTCAGCCCCAGCATTTT
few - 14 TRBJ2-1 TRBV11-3 CASSFSSDYNEQFF TGTGCCAGCAGCTTTTCGAGCGACTACAATGAGCAGTTCTTC
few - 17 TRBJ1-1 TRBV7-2 CASSLRQGFLKNTEAFF TGTGCCAGCAGCTTACGGCAGGGGTTCCTAAAGAACACTGAAGCTTTCTTT
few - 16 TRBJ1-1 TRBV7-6 CASSLWEGTRNKQAFF TGTGCCAGCAGCTTATGGGAGGGAACCCGAAATAAACAAGCTTTCTTT
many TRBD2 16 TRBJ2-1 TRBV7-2 CASSLAGGSGLNEQFF TGTGCCAGCAGCTTAGCGGGCGGGAGCGGGTTAAATGAGCAGTTCTTC
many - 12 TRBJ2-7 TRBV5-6 CASSARVYEQYF TGTGCCAGCAGCGCCCGTGTCTACGAGCAGTACTTC